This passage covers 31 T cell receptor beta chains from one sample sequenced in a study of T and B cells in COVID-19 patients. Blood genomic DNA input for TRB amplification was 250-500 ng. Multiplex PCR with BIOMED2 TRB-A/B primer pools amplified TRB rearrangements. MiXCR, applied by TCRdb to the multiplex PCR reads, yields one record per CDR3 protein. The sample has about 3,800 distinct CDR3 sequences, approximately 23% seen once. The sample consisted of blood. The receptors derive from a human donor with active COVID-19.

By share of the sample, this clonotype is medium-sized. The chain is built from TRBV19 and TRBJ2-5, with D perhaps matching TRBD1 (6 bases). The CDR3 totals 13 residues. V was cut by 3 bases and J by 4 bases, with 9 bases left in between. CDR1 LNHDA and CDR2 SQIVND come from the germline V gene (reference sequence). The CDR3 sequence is CASSMTGRETQYF. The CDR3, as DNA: TGTGCCAGTAGTATGACAGGTCGAGAGACCCAGTACTTC. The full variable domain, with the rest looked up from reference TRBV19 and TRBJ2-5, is DGGITQSPKYLFRKEGQNVTLSCEQNLNHDAMYWYRQDPGQGLRLIYYSQIVNDFQKGDIAEGYSVSREKKESFPLTVTSAQKNPTAFYLCASSMTGRETQYFGPGTRLLVL.

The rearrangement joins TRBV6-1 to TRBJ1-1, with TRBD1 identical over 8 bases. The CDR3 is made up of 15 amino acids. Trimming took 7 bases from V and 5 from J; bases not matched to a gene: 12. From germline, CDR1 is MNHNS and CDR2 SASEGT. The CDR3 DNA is TGTGCCAGCAAAAGGACAGGGAATAGCGGGACTGAAGCTTTCTTT. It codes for CASKRTGNSGTEAFF.

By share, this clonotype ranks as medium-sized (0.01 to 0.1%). The CDR3 DNA reads TGTGCCAGCAGCTTGATGATGCGACTAGCGGGGACGAACACCGGGGAGCTGTTTTTT. Residues: CASSLMMRLAGTNTGELFF. The chain employs TRBV5-4 and TRBJ2-2; TRBD2 agrees at 11 bases. The CDR3 extends over 19 amino acids. The germline gives CDR1 SGHNT, CDR2 YYREEE (reference sequence). With 1 base clipped from V and 0 bases from J, the junction kept 8 bases outside the gene matches.

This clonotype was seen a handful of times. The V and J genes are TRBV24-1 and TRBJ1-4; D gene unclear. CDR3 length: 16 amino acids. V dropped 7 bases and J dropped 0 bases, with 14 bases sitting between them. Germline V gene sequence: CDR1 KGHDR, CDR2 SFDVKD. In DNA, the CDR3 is TGTGCCACCAGGTCGAAGTTCCTCGCAACTAATGAAAAACTGTTTTTT. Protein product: CATRSKFLATNEKLFF.

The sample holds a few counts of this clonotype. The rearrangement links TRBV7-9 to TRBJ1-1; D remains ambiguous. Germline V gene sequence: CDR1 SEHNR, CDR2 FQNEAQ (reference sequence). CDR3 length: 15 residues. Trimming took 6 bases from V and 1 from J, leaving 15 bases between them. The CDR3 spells CASSLGSWGNTEAFF. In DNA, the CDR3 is TGTGCCAGCAGTTTGGGATCTTGGGGGAACACTGAAGCTTTCTTT.

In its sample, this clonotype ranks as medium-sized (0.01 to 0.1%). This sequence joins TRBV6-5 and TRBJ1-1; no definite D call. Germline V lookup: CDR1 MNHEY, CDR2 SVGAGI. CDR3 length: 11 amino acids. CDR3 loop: CTSRRNTEAFF. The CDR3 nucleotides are TGTACCTCCCGTAGGAACACTGAAGCTTTCTTT.

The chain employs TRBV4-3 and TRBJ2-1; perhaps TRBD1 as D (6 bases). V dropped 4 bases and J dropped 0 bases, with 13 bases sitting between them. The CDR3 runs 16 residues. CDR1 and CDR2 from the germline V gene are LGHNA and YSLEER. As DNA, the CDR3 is TGCGCCAGCAGCCTACAGGGAAGAAGCTCCTACAATGAGCAGTTCTTC. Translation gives CASSLQGRSSYNEQFF.

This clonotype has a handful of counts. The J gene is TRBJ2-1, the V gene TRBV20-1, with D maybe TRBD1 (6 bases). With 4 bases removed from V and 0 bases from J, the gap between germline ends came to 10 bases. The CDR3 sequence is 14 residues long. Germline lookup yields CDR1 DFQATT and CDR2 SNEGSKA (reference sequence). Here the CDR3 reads CSAMRTASYNEQFF. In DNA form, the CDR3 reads TGCAGTGCTATGCGGACAGCCTCCTACAATGAGCAGTTCTTC.

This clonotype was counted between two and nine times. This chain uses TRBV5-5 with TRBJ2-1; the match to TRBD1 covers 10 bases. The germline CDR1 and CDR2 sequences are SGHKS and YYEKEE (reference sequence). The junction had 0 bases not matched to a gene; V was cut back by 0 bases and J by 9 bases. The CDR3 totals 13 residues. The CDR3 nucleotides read TGTGCCAGCAGCTTGGGGGACAGGGGTGAGCAGTTCTTC. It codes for CASSLGDRGEQFF.

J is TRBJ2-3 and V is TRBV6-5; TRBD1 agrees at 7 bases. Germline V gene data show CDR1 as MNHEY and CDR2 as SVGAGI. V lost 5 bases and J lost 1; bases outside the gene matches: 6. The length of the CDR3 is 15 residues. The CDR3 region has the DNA TGTGCCAGCAGTCCCGGGACAGATCGCACAGATACGCAGTATTTT. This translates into CASSPGTDRTDTQYF.

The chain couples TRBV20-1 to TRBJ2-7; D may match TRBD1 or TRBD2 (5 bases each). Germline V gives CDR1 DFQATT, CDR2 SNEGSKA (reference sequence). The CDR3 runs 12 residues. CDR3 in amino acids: CSVRGHSYEQYF. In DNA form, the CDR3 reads TGCAGCGTGAGGGGTCACTCCTACGAGCAGTACTTC.

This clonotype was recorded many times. CDR3 protein: CASSRPRLAGGLETQYF. Written as DNA, the CDR3 is TGTGCCAGCAGCCGCCCTAGACTAGCGGGGGGGCTTGAGACCCAGTACTTC. This rearrangement joins TRBV6-2 or TRBV6-3 to TRBJ2-5, with 14 bases fitting TRBD2. In germline, CDR1 is MNHEY, CDR2 SVGEGT. This CDR3 is 17 amino acids long. J gave up 5 bases and V 6 bases, and 11 bases lay outside the gene matches.

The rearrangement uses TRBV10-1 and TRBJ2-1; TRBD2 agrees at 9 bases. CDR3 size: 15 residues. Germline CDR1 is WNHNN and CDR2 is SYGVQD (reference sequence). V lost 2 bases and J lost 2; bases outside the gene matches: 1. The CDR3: CASSEIAGAYNEQFF. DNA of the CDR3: TGCGCCAGCAGTGAGATAGCGGGGGCCTACAATGAGCAGTTCTTC.

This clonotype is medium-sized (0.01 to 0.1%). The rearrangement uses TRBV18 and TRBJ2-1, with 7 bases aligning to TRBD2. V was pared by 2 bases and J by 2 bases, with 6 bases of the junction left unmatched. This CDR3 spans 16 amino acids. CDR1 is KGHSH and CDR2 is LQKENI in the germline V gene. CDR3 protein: CASSPIGGGAYNEQFF. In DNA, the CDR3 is TGTGCCAGCTCACCAATCGGCGGGGGAGCCTACAATGAGCAGTTCTTC.

As DNA, the CDR3 is TGTGCCAGCAGCAGGGGACAGGGTTCGGCCTACGAGCAGTACTTC. This encodes CASSRGQGSAYEQYF. The chain joins TRBV13 to TRBJ2-7; 9 bases match TRBD1. With 5 bases clipped from V and 2 bases from J, the junction kept 7 bases outside the gene matches. Looked up from germline, CDR1 is PRHDT and CDR2 is FYEKMQ (reference sequence). There are 15 residues in the CDR3.

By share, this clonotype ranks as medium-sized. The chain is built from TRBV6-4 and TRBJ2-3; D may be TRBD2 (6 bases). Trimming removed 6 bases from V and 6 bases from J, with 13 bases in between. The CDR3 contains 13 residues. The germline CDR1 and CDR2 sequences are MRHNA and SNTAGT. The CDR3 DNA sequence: TGTGCCAGCAGCCGGGACTTCTCGGATACGCAGTATTTT. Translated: CASSRDFSDTQYF.

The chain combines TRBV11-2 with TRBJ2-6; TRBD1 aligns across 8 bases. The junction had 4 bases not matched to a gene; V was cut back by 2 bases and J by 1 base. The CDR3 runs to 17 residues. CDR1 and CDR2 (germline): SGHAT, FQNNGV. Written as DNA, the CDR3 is TGTGCCAGCAGCTTAAGGACAGGGTATTCTGGGGCCAACGTCCTGACTTTC. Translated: CASSLRTGYSGANVLTF.

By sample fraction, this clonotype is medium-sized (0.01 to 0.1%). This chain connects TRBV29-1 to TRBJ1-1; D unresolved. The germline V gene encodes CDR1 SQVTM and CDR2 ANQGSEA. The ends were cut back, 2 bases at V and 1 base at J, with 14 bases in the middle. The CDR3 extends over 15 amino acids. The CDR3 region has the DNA TGCAGCGTTGAAAGAACCGGCACCCCGAACACTGAAGCTTTCTTT. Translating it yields CSVERTGTPNTEAFF.

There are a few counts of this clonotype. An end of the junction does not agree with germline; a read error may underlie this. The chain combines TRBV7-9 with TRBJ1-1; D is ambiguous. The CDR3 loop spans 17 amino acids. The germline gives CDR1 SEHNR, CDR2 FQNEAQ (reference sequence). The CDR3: CASSLTAIGPMNIEAFF. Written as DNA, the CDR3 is TGTGCCAGCAGCTTAACGGCAATAGGTCCTATGAACATTGAAGCTTTCTTT.

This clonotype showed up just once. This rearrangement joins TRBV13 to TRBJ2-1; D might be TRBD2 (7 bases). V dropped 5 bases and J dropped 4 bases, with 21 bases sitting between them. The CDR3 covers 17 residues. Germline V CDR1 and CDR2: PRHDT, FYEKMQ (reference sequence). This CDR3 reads CASSPDVGGLRYNEQFF. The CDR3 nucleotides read TGTGCCAGCAGCCCCGATGTGGGGGGGCTTCGATACAATGAGCAGTTCTTC.

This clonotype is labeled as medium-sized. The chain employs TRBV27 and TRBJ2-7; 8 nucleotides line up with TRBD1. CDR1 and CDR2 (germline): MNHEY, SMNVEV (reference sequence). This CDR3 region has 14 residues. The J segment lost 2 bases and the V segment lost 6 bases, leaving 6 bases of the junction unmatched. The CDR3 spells CASRPGTGAYEQYF. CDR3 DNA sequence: TGTGCCAGCAGGCCCGGGACAGGAGCCTACGAGCAGTACTTC.

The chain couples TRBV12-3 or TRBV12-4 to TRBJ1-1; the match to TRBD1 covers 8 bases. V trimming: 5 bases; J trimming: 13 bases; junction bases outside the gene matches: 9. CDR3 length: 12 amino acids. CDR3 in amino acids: CASSPGQGEYFF. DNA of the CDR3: TGTGCCAGCAGTCCCGGACAGGGAGAATATTTCTTT.

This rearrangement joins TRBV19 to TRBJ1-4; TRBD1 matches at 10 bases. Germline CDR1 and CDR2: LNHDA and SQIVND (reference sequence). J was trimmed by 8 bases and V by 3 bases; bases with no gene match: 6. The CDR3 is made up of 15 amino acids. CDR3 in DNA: TGTGCCAGTAGTATTCCGGGACAGGGGCGCGAAAAACTGTTTTTT. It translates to CASSIPGQGREKLFF.

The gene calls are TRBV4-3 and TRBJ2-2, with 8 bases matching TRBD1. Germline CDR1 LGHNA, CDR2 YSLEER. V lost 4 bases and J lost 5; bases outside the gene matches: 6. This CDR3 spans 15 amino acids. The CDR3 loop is CASSLGQGGTGELFF. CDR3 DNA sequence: TGCGCCAGCAGCCTTGGACAGGGAGGTACCGGGGAGCTGTTTTTT.

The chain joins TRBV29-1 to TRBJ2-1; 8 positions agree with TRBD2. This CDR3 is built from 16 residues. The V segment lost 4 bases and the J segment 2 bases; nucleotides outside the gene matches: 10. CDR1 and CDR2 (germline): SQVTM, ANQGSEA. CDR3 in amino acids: CSVVEGRAGAYNEQFF. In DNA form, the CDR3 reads TGCAGCGTTGTGGAAGGGCGAGCGGGAGCCTACAATGAGCAGTTCTTC.

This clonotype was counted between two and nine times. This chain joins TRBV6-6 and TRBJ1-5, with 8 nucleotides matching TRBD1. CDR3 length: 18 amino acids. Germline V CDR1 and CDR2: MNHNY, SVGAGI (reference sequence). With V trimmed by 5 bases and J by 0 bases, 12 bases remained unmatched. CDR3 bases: TGTGCCAGCAGTAGCGGACAGGGAGGCACCTATAGCAATCAGCCCCAGCATTTT. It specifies CASSSGQGGTYSNQPQHF.

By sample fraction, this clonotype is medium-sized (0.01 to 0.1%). The CDR3: CASSYHNEQFF. CDR3 nucleotide sequence: TGTGCCAGCAGTTACCACAATGAGCAGTTCTTC. The rearrangement links TRBV6-5 to TRBJ2-1, with no clear D. Per germline, CDR1 MNHEY and CDR2 SVGAGI. This CDR3 has 11 residues. The ends were cut back, 2 bases at V and 5 bases at J, with 1 base in the middle.

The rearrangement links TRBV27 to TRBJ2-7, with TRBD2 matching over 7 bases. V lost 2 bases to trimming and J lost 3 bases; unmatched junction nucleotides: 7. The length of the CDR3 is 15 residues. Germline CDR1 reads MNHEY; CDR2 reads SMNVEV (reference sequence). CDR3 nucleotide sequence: TGTGCCAGCAGTTTAGTGCGGGGGACCAGCTACGAGCAGTACTTC. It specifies CASSLVRGTSYEQYF.

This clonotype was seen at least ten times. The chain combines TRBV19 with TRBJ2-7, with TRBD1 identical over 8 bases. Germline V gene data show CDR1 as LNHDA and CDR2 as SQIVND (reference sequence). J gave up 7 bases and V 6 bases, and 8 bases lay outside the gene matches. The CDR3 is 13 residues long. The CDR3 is CASSPTGVGEQYF. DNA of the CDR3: TGTGCCAGTAGCCCGACAGGGGTAGGGGAGCAGTACTTC.

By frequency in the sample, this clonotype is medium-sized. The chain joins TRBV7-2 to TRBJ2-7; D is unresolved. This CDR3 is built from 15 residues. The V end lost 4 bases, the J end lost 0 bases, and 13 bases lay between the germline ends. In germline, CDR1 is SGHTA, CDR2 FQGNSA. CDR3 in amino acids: CASSSTTSYSYEQYF. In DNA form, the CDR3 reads TGTGCCAGCAGCTCTACTACCTCGTACTCCTACGAGCAGTACTTC.

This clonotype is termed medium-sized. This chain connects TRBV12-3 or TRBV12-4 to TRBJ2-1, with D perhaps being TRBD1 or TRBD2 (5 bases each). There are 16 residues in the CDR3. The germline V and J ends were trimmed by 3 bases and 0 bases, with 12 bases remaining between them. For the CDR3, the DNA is TGTGCCAGCAGTTTGGGGGTAGGGAGCTCCTACAATGAGCAGTTCTTC. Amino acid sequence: CASSLGVGSSYNEQFF.